This T cell receptor beta chain was sequenced during a study of blood T cells in healthy people across ages. This CDR3 contains 15 residues. Germline CDR1 is SGHTA and CDR2 is FQGNSA. Trimming pared 2 bases from V and 5 bases from J, leaving 13 bases between. The authors ran a second PCR of 7 to 11 cycles using a sample-barcoded 5' primer and a J-beta primer mix. TCRdb re-called the 5' RACE reads through MiXCR, storing one row per CDR3 protein. This sample has about 730,000 distinct CDR3 sequences, with roughly 43% found just once. The clonotype comes from an older woman in good health. Sequencing was carried out using blood. The chain has TRBV7-2 and TRBJ1-5; a possible D gene is TRBD1 (5 bases). Written as DNA, the CDR3 is TGTGCCAGCAGCTTATACAGGACTGGCGATCAGCCCCAGCATTTT. This sequence encodes CASSLYRTGDQPQHF.